This TCR beta chain originates from a study of cytomegalovirus exposure and HLA in healthy donors. Looking at the study overall: Researchers found that roughly 80% of about 400 genotyped donors fell within the Caucasian-associated ancestry cluster. Study-level results: With high specificity and sensitivity, the classifier reportedly diagnosed cytomegalovirus status. Being productive about 87% or about 30% of the time was typical of most TCR beta V segments in an earlier analysis.

It was with 60 Vbeta and 13 Jbeta primers that the PCR ran. Using immunoSEQ multiplex PCR, the repertoire was profiled, and TCRdb retains in-frame clones only, with some absent. Among around 130,000 clones, 73% were seen once, and the ten largest hold over 2%. A word on this clone: Its antigen is not known.

Each of the donors was a healthy bone marrow donor. With V trimmed by 6 bases and J by 0 bases, 2 bases remained unmatched. CDR3 length: 14 amino acids. CDR1 and CDR2 from the germline V gene are SNHLY and FYNNEI. The source material was PBMCs. The clonotype comes from a woman between 40 and 55 years old in good health and CMV-seropositive. This chain links TRBV2 with TRBJ2-7; TRBD2 agrees at 10 bases. The DNA of the CDR3 is TGTGCCAGCAGACTAGCGGGGAGCTCCTACGAGCAGTACTTC. Its translation: CASRLAGSSYEQYF.